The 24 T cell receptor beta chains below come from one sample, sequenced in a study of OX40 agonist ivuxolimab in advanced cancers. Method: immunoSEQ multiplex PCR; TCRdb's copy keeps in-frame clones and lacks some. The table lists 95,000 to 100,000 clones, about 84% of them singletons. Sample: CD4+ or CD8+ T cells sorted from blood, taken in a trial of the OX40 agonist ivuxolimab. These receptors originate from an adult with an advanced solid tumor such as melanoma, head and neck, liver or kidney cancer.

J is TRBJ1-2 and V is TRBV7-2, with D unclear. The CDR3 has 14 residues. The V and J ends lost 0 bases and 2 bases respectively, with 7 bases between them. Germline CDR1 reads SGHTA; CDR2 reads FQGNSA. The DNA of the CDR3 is TGTGCCAGCAGCTTAGCACAGAAGAACTATGGCTACACCTTC. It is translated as CASSLAQKNYGYTF.

The CDR3 spells CASSDYRGSGLDYTF. The CDR3 region has the DNA TGTGCCAGCAGCGACTATAGGGGGAGCGGGCTGGACTACACCTTC. V and J are TRBV11-2 and TRBJ1-2, with D maybe TRBD1 (6 bases). The CDR3 has 15 residues. Trimming shortened V by 5 bases and J by 10 bases, and 23 bases separated the two germline ends. Germline values: CDR1 SGHAT, CDR2 FQNNGV. The variable domain in full, completed from reference TRBV11-2 and TRBJ1-2, reads EAGVAQSPRYKIIEKRQSVAFWCNPISGHATLYWYQQILGQGPKLLIQFQNNGVVDDSQLPKDRFSAERLKGVDSTLKIQPAKLEDSAVYLCASSDYRGSGLDYTFGSGTRLTVV.

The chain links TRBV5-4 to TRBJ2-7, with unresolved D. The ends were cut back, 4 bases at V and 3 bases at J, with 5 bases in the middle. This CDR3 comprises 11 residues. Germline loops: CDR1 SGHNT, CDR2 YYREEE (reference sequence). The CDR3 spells CASSRNYEQYF. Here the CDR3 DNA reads TGTGCCAGCAGCAGAAACTACGAGCAGTACTTC.

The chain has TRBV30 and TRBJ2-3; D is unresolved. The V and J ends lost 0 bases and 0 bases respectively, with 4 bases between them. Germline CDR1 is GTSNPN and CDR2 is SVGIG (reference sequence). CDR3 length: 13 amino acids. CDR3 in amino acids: CAWSVGSTDTQYF. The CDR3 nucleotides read TGTGCCTGGAGTGTAGGTAGCACAGATACGCAGTATTTT.

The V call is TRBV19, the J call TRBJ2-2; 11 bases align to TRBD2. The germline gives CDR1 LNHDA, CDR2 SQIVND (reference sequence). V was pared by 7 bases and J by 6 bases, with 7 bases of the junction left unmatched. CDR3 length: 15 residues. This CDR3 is CASNLAGGAPGELFF. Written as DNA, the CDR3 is TGTGCCAGTAACCTAGCGGGGGGCGCCCCCGGGGAGCTGTTTTTT.

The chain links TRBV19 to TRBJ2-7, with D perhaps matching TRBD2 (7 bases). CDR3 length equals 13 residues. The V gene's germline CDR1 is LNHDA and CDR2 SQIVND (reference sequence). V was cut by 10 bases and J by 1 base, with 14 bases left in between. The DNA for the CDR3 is TGTGCCACCCCGAGGGGGGGTTCCTACGAGCAGTACTTC. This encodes CATPRGGSYEQYF.

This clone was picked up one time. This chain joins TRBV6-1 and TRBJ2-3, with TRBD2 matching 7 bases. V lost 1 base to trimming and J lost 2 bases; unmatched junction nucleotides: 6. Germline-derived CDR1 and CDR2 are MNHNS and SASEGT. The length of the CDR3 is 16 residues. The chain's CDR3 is CASSEEAGPFTDTQYF. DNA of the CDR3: TGTGCCAGCAGTGAAGAAGCGGGACCCTTCACAGATACGCAGTATTTT.

In DNA, the CDR3 is TGTGCCAGCAGTGCCGGACAGCTACGTCATACGCAGTATTTT. As protein: CASSAGQLRHTQYF. V usage is TRBV27 and J usage is TRBJ2-3; D possibly corresponds to TRBD1 (6 bases). The germline V and J ends were trimmed by 5 bases and 7 bases, with 16 bases remaining between them. Germline values: CDR1 MNHEY, CDR2 SMNVEV (reference sequence). This CDR3 is 14 amino acids long.

The CDR3 coding sequence is TGTGCTAGTGCTGTAGCGGTTAGGTTATCTAGCACAGATACGCAGTATTTT. It specifies CASAVAVRLSSTDTQYF. The chain couples TRBV12-5 to TRBJ2-3; weak D call: TRBD2 (6 bases). CDR1 and CDR2 from the germline V gene are LGHNT and FRNRAP. The CDR3 covers 17 residues. V was trimmed by 7 bases and J by 0 bases, leaving 20 bases between them.

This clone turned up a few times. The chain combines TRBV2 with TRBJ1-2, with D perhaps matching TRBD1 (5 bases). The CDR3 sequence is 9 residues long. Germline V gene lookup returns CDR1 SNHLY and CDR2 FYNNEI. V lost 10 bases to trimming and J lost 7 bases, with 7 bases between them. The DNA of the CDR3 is TGTGCCACGGGGGGTGGCTACACCTTC. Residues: CATGGGYTF.

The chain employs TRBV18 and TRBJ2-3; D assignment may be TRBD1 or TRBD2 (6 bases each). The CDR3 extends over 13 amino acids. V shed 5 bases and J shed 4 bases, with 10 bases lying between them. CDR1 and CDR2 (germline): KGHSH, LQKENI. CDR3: CASSSGAADTQYF. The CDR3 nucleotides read TGTGCCAGCTCATCGGGGGCCGCAGATACGCAGTATTTT.

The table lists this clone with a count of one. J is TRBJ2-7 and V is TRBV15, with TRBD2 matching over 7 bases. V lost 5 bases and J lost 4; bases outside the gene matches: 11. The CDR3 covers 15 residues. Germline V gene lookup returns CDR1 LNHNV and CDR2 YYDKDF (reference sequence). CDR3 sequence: CATSRGAGVIYEQYF. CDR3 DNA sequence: TGTGCCACCAGCCGGGGCGCGGGAGTTATTTACGAGCAGTACTTC.

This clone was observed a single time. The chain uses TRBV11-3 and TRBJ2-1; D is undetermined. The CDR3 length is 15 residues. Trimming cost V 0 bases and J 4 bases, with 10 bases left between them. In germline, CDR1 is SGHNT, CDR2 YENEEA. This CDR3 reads CASSLDPPLYNEQFF. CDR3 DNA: TGTGCCAGCAGCTTAGATCCCCCGCTGTACAATGAGCAGTTCTTC.

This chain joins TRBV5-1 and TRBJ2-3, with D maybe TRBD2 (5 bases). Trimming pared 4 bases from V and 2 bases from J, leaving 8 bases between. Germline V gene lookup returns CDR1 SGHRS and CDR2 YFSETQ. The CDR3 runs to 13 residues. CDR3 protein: CASSQRYTDTQYF. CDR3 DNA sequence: TGCGCCAGCAGCCAGCGGTACACAGATACGCAGTATTTT.

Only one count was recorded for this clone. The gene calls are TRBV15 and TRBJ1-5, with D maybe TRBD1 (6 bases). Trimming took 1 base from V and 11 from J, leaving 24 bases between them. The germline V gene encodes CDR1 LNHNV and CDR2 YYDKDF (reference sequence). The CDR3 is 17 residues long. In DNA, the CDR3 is TGTGCCACCAGCAGAGCTCGGGGGGGGCCATCTCCCACAGCCCAGCATTTT. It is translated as CATSRARGGPSPTAQHF.

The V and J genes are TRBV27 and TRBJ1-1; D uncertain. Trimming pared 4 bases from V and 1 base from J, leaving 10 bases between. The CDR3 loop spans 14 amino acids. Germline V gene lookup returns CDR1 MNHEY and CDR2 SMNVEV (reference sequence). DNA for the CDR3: TGTGCCAGCAGTTCTTATCTTACGAACACTGAAGCTTTCTTT. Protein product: CASSSYLTNTEAFF.

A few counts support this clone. CDR3 loop: CASSHPEGGYGYTF. In DNA, the CDR3 is TGTGCCAGCAGTCACCCTGAAGGGGGCTATGGCTACACCTTC. This chain connects TRBV2 to TRBJ1-2; D is possibly TRBD1 (6 bases). Per the germline V gene, CDR1 is SNHLY and CDR2 is FYNNEI. This CDR3 comprises 14 residues. The V gene lost 5 bases and the J gene lost 4 bases, with 14 bases spanning the gap.

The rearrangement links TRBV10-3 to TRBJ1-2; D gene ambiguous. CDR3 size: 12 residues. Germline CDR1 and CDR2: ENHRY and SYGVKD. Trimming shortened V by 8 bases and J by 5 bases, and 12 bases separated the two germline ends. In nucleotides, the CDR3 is TGTGCCATCCTTCGGGAAGAGTATGGCTACACCTTC. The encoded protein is CAILREEYGYTF.

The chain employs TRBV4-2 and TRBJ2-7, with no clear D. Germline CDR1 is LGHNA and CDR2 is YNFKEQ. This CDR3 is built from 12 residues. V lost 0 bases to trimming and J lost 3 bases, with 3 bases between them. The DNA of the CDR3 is TGTGCCAGCAGCCAAGAGGACTACGAGCAGTACTTC. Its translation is CASSQEDYEQYF.

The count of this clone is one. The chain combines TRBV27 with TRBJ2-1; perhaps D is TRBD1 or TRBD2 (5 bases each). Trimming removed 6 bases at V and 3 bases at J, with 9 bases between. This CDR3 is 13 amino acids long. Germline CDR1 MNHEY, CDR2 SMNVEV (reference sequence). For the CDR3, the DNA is TGTGCCAGCAGCTCGGGGCTCTACAATGAGCAGTTCTTC. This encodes CASSSGLYNEQFF.

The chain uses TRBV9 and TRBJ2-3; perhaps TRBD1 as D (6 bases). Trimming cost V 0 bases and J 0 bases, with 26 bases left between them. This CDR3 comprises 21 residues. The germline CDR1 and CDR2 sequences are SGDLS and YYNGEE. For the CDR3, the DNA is TGTGCCAGCAGCGTAGAGGGGGTAAGGGGCGCCGCCCCAAAGAGCACAGATACGCAGTATTTT. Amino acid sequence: CASSVEGVRGAAPKSTDTQYF.

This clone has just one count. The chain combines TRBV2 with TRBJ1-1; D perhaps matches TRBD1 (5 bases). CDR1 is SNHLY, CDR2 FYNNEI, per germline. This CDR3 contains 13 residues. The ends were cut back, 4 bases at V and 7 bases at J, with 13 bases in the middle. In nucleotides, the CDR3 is TGTGCCAGCAGTGCGCGACAGAGAAGTGAAGCTTTCTTT. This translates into CASSARQRSEAFF.

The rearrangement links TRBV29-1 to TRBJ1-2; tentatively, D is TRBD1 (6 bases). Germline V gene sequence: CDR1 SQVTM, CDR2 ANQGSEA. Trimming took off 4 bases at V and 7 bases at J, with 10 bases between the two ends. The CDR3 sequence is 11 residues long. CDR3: CSVGWGAGYTF. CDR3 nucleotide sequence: TGCAGCGTTGGGTGGGGGGCTGGCTACACCTTC.

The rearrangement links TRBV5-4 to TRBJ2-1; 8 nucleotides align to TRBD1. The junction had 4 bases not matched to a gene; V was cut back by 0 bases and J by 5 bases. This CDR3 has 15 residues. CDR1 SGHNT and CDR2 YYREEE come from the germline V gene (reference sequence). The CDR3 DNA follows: TGTGCCAGCAGCTTGGGGCGACAGGGGCACAATGAGCAGTTCTTC. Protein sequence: CASSLGRQGHNEQFF. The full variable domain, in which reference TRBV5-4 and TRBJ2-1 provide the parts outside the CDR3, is ETGVTQSPTHLIKTRGQQVTLRCSSQSGHNTVSWYQQALGQGPQFIFQYYREEENGRGNFPPRFSGLQFPNYSSELNVNALELDDSALYLCASSLGRQGHNEQFFGPGTRLTVL.